The 5 T cell receptor beta chains reported below all come from one sample, sequenced in a study of shared clonotypes between healthy human individuals. TCRdb's table, derived via immunoSEQ multiplex PCR, lists solely in-frame clones and lacks some. The sample gives hundreds of thousands of clones, about three quarters of which show up once; approximately 1.8% is in the top ten. The sequencing input was memory CD4+ T cells sorted from blood. The subset here: CD45RA-negative fraction. Receptors originate from a woman under 40 in good health.

The chain uses TRBV7-2 and TRBJ2-3; D unresolved. V was pared by 5 bases and J by 7 bases, with 10 bases between. The CDR3 is made up of 12 amino acids. Germline CDR1 reads SGHTA; CDR2 reads FQGNSA. The DNA for the CDR3 is TGTGCCAGCAGCACAACGTCTCATACGCAGTATTTT. The encoded protein is CASSTTSHTQYF.

The chain has TRBV25-1 and TRBJ2-3; 8 bases map to TRBD1. The germline V gene has CDR1 MGHDK and CDR2 SYGVNS. After removal of 6 bases from V and 1 base from J, the junction contained 12 bases not matched to a gene. The CDR3 covers 17 residues. The CDR3 coding sequence is TGTGCCAGCAGGACCCTCCGACAGGGGAGTCGCACAGATACGCAGTATTTT. Translating gives CASRTLRQGSRTDTQYF.

This clone was seen just once. V is TRBV7-3 and J is TRBJ1-2; D is possibly TRBD1 (5 bases). The CDR3 extends over 13 amino acids. V gave up 5 bases and J gave up 2 bases, with 9 bases separating them. Germline V gene data show CDR1 as SGHTA and CDR2 as FQGTGA. In DNA form, the CDR3 reads TGTGCCAGCAGCCCAACAGGAAACTATGGCTACACCTTC. Translated, it gives CASSPTGNYGYTF.

The chain links TRBV10-1 to TRBJ2-7; no reliable D call. Trimming shortened V by 2 bases and J by 3 bases, and 8 bases separated the two germline ends. The CDR3 sequence is 13 residues long. The V gene's germline CDR1 is WNHNN and CDR2 SYGVQD (reference sequence). CDR3 coding DNA: TGCGCCAGCAGTGAGGGTAGTATCTACGAGCAGTACTTC. As protein: CASSEGSIYEQYF.

This clone has only one observation. This chain connects TRBV19 to TRBJ1-5, with D unclear. CDR3 size: 12 residues. In germline, CDR1 is LNHDA, CDR2 SQIVND (reference sequence). V was trimmed by 3 bases and J by 5 bases, leaving 5 bases between them. In nucleotides, the CDR3 is TGTGCCAGTAGTATTGGAGATCAGCCCCAGCATTTT. This translates into CASSIGDQPQHF.